A selection of T cell receptor beta chains follows, all from one sample in a study of metastatic and nonmetastatic thyroid tumors. TCRdb re-called clones via MiXCR from the PCR reads. Of about 32,000 clones listed, 20% to 25% are singletons. The material sequenced was blood. The receptors were sampled from a female donor with papillary thyroid cancer or a benign thyroid nodule (not recorded which). Some clones in this sample may be carry-over from other donors' samples. The CDR3 runs from the conserved cysteine through the conserved F or W. Fields, in order: V gene, J gene, D gene, clone size, CDR3 DNA, CDR3 protein. D genes are given only for firm matches. For some rows the clone size is stated as once, few or many, or as a class when expanded; others skip it.

TRBV11-3	TRBJ2-5	TRBD2	many	TGTGCCAGCAGCCCCCGGACTAGCGTGGAGACCCAGTACTTC	CASSPRTSVETQYF
TRBV19	TRBJ2-3	-	many	TGTGCCAGTAGGCAGTCGGGTGATACGCAGTATTTT	CASRQSGDTQYF
TRBV18	TRBJ2-7	-	-	TGTGCCAGCTCACCGAGCAGGGAGTACGAGCAGTACTTC	CASSPSREYEQYF
TRBV6-1	TRBJ1-2	-	medium-sized	TGTGCCAGCAGCGCTACCAGGGAGTATGGCTACACCTTC	CASSATREYGYTF
TRBV4-3	TRBJ2-2	-	many	TGCGCCAGCAGCCAATACATCGGTGGGTCGAACACCGGGGAGCTGTTTTTT	CASSQYIGGSNTGELFF
TRBV12-3/TRBV12-4	TRBJ2-3	-	-	TGTGTCAGCAGTTTAGGGCGGGCGATCACAGATACGCAGTATTTT	CVSSLGRAITDTQYF
TRBV11-1	TRBJ2-1	TRBD1	-	TGTGCCAGCAGCTCGGGGCCGGGACAGGGTTACAATGAGCAGTTCTTC	CASSSGPGQGYNEQFF
TRBV12-3/TRBV12-4	TRBJ1-4	TRBD1	many	TGTGCCAGCAGTCGGGGACAGGGGGCTGGCGGGGTTAATGAAAAACTGTTTTTT	CASSRGQGAGGVNEKLFF
TRBV7-3	TRBJ2-3	TRBD2	-	TGTGCCAGCAGCCTAATCCGGGGAGGGGATACGCAGTATTTT	CASSLIRGGDTQYF
TRBV7-9	TRBJ2-5	-	-	TGTGCCAGCAGCTCCATACAGTGGAGCGGAGAGACCCAGTACTTC	CASSSIQWSGETQYF
TRBV18	TRBJ1-4	-	medium-sized	TGTGCCAGCTCACCGGGTGAGAATAATGAAAAACTGTTTTTT	CASSPGENNEKLFF
TRBV5-4	TRBJ2-1	-	many	TGTGCCAGCAGCTTGGGAGTTGAGCAGTTCTTC	CASSLGVEQFF
TRBV28	TRBJ2-3	TRBD1	many	TGTGCCAGCAGTTTCCCCGGGACAGGGGGTACAGATACGCAGTATTTT	CASSFPGTGGTDTQYF
TRBV7-3	TRBJ1-1	-	many	TGTGCCAGCAGCTTACTTCCAGGTAATGAAGCTTTCTTT	CASSLLPGNEAFF
TRBV7-2	TRBJ2-7	TRBD2	many	TGTGCCAGCACCCGTAGCGGGAGGGGTTACGAGCAGTACTTC	CASTRSGRGYEQYF
TRBV4-1	TRBJ1-5	-	many	TGCGCCAGCAGCCAAACCGCGGAGGGGAATCAGCCCCAGCATTTT	CASSQTAEGNQPQHF
TRBV4-3	TRBJ1-4	-	-	TGCGCCAGCAGCGAAGATCGTCGTAATGAAAAACTGTTTTTT	CASSEDRRNEKLFF
TRBV11-2	TRBJ2-7	-	many	TGTGCCAGCAGCTCCCGGACGGACGAGCAGTACTTC	CASSSRTDEQYF
TRBV6-1	TRBJ1-5	-	-	TGTGCCAGCAGCCACCGGGGGGGGAAGACCCAGCATTTT	CASSHRGGKTQHF
TRBV9	TRBJ2-1	TRBD2	many	TGTGCCAGCAGCGTAGCGTCCCGGGAGGGTACTGAGCAGTTCTTC	CASSVASREGTEQFF
TRBV6-1	TRBJ2-1	-	-	TGTGCAAGCAGTGAACAAGTTAATGAGCAGTTCTTT	CASSEQVNEQFF
TRBV12-3/TRBV12-4	TRBJ1-1	-	-	TGTGCCATCAGTTTGTACACTGAAGCTTTCTTT	CAISLYTEAFF
TRBV10-2	TRBJ1-1	-	many	TGCGCCAGCAGTGACTGGGGACTGAGCACTGAAGCTTTCTTT	CASSDWGLSTEAFF
TRBV15	TRBJ2-5	TRBD2	many	TGTGCCACCAGCAGAGATAACCCGTCGCCCAGCGGGAGAGGTGGGACCCAGTACTTC	CATSRDNPSPSGRGGTQYF
TRBV30	TRBJ2-3	-	-	TGTGCCGCTAGGGTGACTGGCACAGATACGCAGTATTTT	CAARVTGTDTQYF
TRBV25-1	TRBJ1-2	TRBD1	many	TGTGCCAGCAGTGAAGCTGGTGGACAGGGGGAGTCCAATGGCTACACCTTC	CASSEAGGQGESNGYTF
TRBV9	TRBJ1-1	-	many	TGTGCCAGCAGCGTAGACAGCGCAAAGGGCACTGAAGCTTTCTTT	CASSVDSAKGTEAFF
TRBV18	TRBJ2-1	TRBD1	-	TGTGCCAGCTCACCCGTAGACAGGGACAATGAGCAGTTCTTC	CASSPVDRDNEQFF
TRBV12-3/TRBV12-4	TRBJ2-2	-	many	TGTGCCAGCAGTAGAACCGGGGAGCTGTTTTTT	CASSRTGELFF
TRBV9	TRBJ2-7	TRBD2	many	TGTGCCAGCGGTGGGTGGACTAGCGGGATCGACGAGCAGTACTTC	CASGGWTSGIDEQYF
TRBV18	TRBJ1-6	-	once	TGTGCCAGCTCACTCTTGGACAGCCTCTATAATTCACCCCTCCACTTT	CASSLLDSLYNSPLHF
TRBV5-1	TRBJ1-3	-	many	TGCGCCAGCAGCTCTGGGGCAGGGGCTTTCTCTGGAAACACCATATATTTT	CASSSGAGAFSGNTIYF
TRBV19	TRBJ2-1	-	-	TGTGCCAGTAGTAACGGCTACAATGAGCAGTTCTTC	CASSNGYNEQFF
TRBV5-1	TRBJ2-1	-	once	TGCGCATGCAGCCCCGAGGGGAGCTCCTACAATGAGCAGTTCTTC	CACSPEGSSYNEQFF
TRBV7-6	TRBJ2-7	-	-	TGTGCCAGCAGTCGGCCGGTAGTCGGGAACGAGCAGTACTTC	CASSRPVVGNEQYF
TRBV12-3/TRBV12-4	TRBJ1-3	-	few	TGTGCCAGCAGTTTTTCTTGGCAATCCGCCCGGGGCACCATATATTTT	CASSFSWQSARGTIYF
TRBV7-9	TRBJ2-3	-	many	TGTGCCAGCAGCTTACCTTCTAGCGCGAACGGAGATACGCAGTATTTT	CASSLPSSANGDTQYF
TRBV19	TRBJ1-6	TRBD1	medium-sized	TGTGCCAGTAGAGGGGTTAACAGGGGTAATTCACCCCTCCACTTT	CASRGVNRGNSPLHF
TRBV5-1	TRBJ2-3	TRBD1	many	TGCGCCAGCAGCTCGTCAGGGGGAGGCACAGATACGCAGTATTTT	CASSSSGGGTDTQYF
TRBV5-4	TRBJ2-6	-	many	TGTGCCAGCAGCTCGGCAAATGGGGCCAACGTCCTGACTTTC	CASSSANGANVLTF
TRBV5-1	TRBJ2-3	-	many	TGCGCCAGCGGTTCGCAGCGGGCCACAGATACGCAGTATTTT	CASGSQRATDTQYF
TRBV3-1	TRBJ1-2	-	many	TGTGCCAGCAGCCAAGGGTGGCTTGGGTATGGCTACACCTTC	CASSQGWLGYGYTF
TRBV30	TRBJ1-5	TRBD1	many	TGTGCCTGGAGCGGGGGACAGACCTTTACTGGCAATCAGCCCCAGCATTTT	CAWSGGQTFTGNQPQHF
TRBV28	TRBJ2-5	-	many	TGTGCCAGCGGTGGGACTGGAGCCCAAGAGACCCAGTACTTC	CASGGTGAQETQYF
TRBV24-1	TRBJ2-2	-	many	TGTGCCACCAGTGATTTGAGGGCCGGGGAGCTGTTTTTT	CATSDLRAGELFF
TRBV7-9	TRBJ2-2	-	many	TGTGCCAGCAGCTTAGCACTCGGGGAGCTGTTTTTT	CASSLALGELFF
TRBV6-2/TRBV6-3	TRBJ2-7	TRBD2	few	TGTGCCAGCAGTCCCTCCGGGACTAGCGGGAGCTCCGGGCTCTACGAGCAGTACTTC	CASSPSGTSGSSGLYEQYF
TRBV4-1	TRBJ2-1	-	many	TGCGCCAGCAGCCAAGTGGGACACCGCTCCTACAATGAGCAGTTCTTC	CASSQVGHRSYNEQFF
TRBV20-1	TRBJ2-5	-	many	TGCAGTGCCAGCCCCGGGCCCACGGAGACCCAGTACTTC	CSASPGPTETQYF
TRBV7-2	TRBJ2-3	-	-	TGTGCCAGCAGCTTAGACGGTCCATTGGATACGCAGTATTTT	CASSLDGPLDTQYF
TRBV5-1	TRBJ2-2	-	many	TGCGCCAGCAGACCCGGGACGAGCGGGACCGGGGAGCTGTTTTTT	CASRPGTSGTGELFF
TRBV11-2	TRBJ2-2	-	-	TGTGCCAGCAGCTTAGTCGGCGGGACGAACACCGGGGAGCTGTTTTTT	CASSLVGGTNTGELFF